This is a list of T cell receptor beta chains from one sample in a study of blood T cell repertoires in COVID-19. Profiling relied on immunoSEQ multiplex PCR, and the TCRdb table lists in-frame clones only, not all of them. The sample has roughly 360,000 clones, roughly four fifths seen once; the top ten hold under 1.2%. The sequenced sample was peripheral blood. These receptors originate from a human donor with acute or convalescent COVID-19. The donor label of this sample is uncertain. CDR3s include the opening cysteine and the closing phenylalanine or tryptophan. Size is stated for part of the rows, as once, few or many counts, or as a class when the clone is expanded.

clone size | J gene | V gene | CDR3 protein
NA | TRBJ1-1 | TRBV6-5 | CASDRGLNVNTEAFF
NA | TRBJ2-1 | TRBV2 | CASSTDRGIYNEQFF
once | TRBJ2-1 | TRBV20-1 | CSAEDFNEQFF
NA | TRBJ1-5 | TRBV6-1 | CASSEGAQGQPQHF
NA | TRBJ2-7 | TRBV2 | CASSAVYEQYF
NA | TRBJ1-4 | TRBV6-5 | CASTSRRRAREKLFF
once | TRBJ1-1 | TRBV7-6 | CASSSSGQKNTEAFF
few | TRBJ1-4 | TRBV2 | CASRGSGGSLFF
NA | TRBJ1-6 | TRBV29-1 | CSVAPGDWSSPLHF
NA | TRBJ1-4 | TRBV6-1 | CASSEAGTANEKLFF
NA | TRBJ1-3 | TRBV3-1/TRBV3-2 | CASSQHRSSGNTIYF
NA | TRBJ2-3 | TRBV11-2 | CASSLVGLAGGITDTQYF
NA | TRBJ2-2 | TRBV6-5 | CASSLGGANTGELFF
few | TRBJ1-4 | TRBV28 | CASSSPGGATNEKLFF
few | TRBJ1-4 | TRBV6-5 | CASRAQGLTNEKLFF
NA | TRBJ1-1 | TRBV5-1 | CASSLAGPSTEAFF
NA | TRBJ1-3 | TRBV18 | CASSPLGHQSGNTIYF
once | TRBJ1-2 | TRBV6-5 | CASSYSPDSNYGYTF
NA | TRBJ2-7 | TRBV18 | CASPRSGGSLGTPLDEQYF
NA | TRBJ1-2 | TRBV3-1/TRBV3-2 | CASSHYHRVVNNYGYTF
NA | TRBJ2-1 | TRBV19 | CASSSQQESSYNEQFF
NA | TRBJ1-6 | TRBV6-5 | CASSRTKFYSPLHF
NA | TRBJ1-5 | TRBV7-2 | CASSSRQGYSNQPQHF
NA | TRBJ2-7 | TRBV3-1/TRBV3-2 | CASSETGLAGMREQYF
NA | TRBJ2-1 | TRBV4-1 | CASSLTNRGGLNEQFF
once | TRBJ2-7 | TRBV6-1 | CASSVAGTSGTYEQYF
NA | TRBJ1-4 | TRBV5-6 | CASSLKGTATNEKLFF
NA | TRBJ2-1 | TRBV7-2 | CASRRTTLNNEQFF
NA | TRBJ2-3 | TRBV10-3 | CAISESENLGFSTDTQYF
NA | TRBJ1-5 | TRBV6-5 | CASSPRDNNQPQHF
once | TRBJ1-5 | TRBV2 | CASSEALRGGQPQHF
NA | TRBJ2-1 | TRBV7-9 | CASSLTINRGHRINEQFF
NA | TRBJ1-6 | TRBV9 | CASSAGQGFYNSPLHF
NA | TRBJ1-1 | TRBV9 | CASSVRPDRGSVEAFF
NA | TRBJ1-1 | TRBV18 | CASSPLGGTEAFF
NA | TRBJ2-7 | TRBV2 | CASRKQGAPYEQYF